The 21 T cell receptor beta chains given below trace back to one sample, sequenced in a study of blood T cell repertoires in COVID-19. Produced via immunoSEQ multiplex PCR; TCRdb's table is partial and in-frame only. This table has about 190,000 clones, approximately 88% appearing once. Sequences were obtained from PBMCs or T cells enriched from blood (not recorded which). Receptor source: a woman aged 25 to 39 who had recovered from COVID-19.

This chain links TRBV3-1 (or the pseudogene TRBV3-2) with TRBJ2-2; no firm D call. CDR3 length: 13 amino acids. V gave up 7 bases and J gave up 1 base, with 7 bases separating them. CDR1 is LGHDT and CDR2 is YNNKEL in the germline V gene (reference sequence). This chain's CDR3 is CASTSGNTGELFF. The CDR3 bases are TGTGCCAGCACGTCAGGGAACACCGGGGAGCTGTTTTTT.

The rearrangement links TRBV28 to TRBJ2-1; TRBD2 aligns across 7 bases. The length of the CDR3 is 16 residues. V was pared by 4 bases and J by 7 bases, with 13 bases of the junction left unmatched. CDR1 MDHEN and CDR2 SYDVKM come from the germline V gene. The DNA of the CDR3 is TGTGCCAGCAGTTCCCCTAGCGGAGGGGCTAAGAATGAGCAGTTCTTC. Protein sequence: CASSSPSGGAKNEQFF.

The V and J genes are TRBV7-9 and TRBJ2-2, with TRBD1 matching over 10 bases. Germline V gene lookup returns CDR1 SEHNR and CDR2 FQNEAQ (reference sequence). Trimming removed 5 bases from V and 4 bases from J; junction bases left unmatched: 13. The CDR3 loop spans 18 amino acids. CDR3 amino acids: CASSPPFRTGGVTGELFF. CDR3 nucleotide sequence: TGTGCCAGCAGCCCCCCGTTCCGGACAGGGGGTGTCACCGGGGAGCTGTTTTTT.

The rearrangement joins TRBV18 to TRBJ2-5; D uncertain. Germline V gene sequence: CDR1 KGHSH, CDR2 LQKENI. The V and J ends lost 1 base and 5 bases respectively, with 11 bases between them. This CDR3 contains 14 residues. The CDR3 loop reads CASSPLSPGETQYF. The CDR3 DNA sequence: TGTGCCAGCTCACCACTCAGCCCCGGGGAGACCCAGTACTTC.

This clone has a handful of counts. This rearrangement joins TRBV2 to TRBJ2-7; D is unresolved. CDR3 length: 11 amino acids. Germline V gene data show CDR1 as SNHLY and CDR2 as FYNNEI. V shed 4 bases and J shed 6 bases, with 7 bases lying between them. For the CDR3, the DNA is TGTGCCAGCAGTGGACTCAGCGAGCAGTACTTC. Its translation is CASSGLSEQYF.

The chain is built from TRBV28 and TRBJ1-2; no clear D gene. Trimming shortened V by 3 bases and J by 9 bases, and 11 bases separated the two germline ends. CDR3 size: 12 residues. Per germline, CDR1 MDHEN and CDR2 SYDVKM. For the CDR3, the DNA is TGTGCCAGCAGTTTGCCCCCTATGAGCTACACCTTC. It yields the protein CASSLPPMSYTF.

The chain uses TRBV9 and TRBJ1-2; possibly TRBD1 for D (6 bases). Germline CDR1 reads SGDLS; CDR2 reads YYNGEE. This CDR3 spans 13 amino acids. V lost 2 bases, J lost 8 bases, and 13 bases lay in between. CDR3 sequence (DNA): TGTGCCAGCAGCGTCGGGGGGGCTCCAGGCTACACCTTC. Translated: CASSVGGAPGYTF.

The V and J genes are TRBV7-2 and TRBJ2-5; 13 positions agree with TRBD2. This CDR3 spans 16 amino acids. Trimming cost V 5 bases and J 6 bases; bases outside gene matches: 9. CDR1 is SGHTA, CDR2 FQGNSA, per germline. CDR3 in amino acids: CASSPQTSGGTQTQYF. The CDR3 DNA reads as TGTGCCAGCAGCCCCCAGACTAGCGGGGGGACCCAGACCCAGTACTTC.

This sequence joins TRBV5-6 and TRBJ1-1, with 7 bases fitting TRBD1. The CDR3 length is 14 residues. Germline trimming cut 4 bases from V and 4 bases from J; bases unmatched to any gene: 7. Germline V CDR1 and CDR2: SGHDT, YYEEEE. Here the CDR3 reads CASSTGVRFTEAFF. The CDR3 coding sequence is TGTGCCAGCAGCACAGGGGTTAGGTTCACTGAAGCTTTCTTT.

This sequence joins TRBV29-1 and TRBJ2-1, with a possible D match to TRBD2 (5 bases). In germline, CDR1 is SQVTM, CDR2 ANQGSEA. The CDR3 consists of 11 residues. Trimming stripped 3 bases from V and 8 bases from J, with 8 bases between. This CDR3 is CSVESGYEQFF. DNA of the CDR3: TGCAGCGTTGAGTCGGGATATGAGCAGTTCTTC.

The chain has TRBV5-1 and TRBJ2-1; D is perhaps TRBD2 (6 bases). Looked up from germline, CDR1 is SGHRS and CDR2 is YFSETQ. This CDR3 contains 15 residues. Trimming left V 4 bases short and J 0 bases short, with 11 bases between. CDR3 in DNA: TGCGCCAGCAGCAAAGACGGGAGCTCCTACAATGAGCAGTTCTTC. Residues: CASSKDGSSYNEQFF. The full variable domain, with the rest looked up from reference TRBV5-1 and TRBJ2-1, is KAGVTQTPRYLIKTRGQQVTLSCSPISGHRSVSWYQQTPGQGLQFLFEYFSETQRNKGNFPGRFSGRQFSNSRSEMNVSTLELGDSALYLCASSKDGSSYNEQFFGPGTRLTVL.

The chain couples TRBV15 to TRBJ2-1, with TRBD2 matching over 13 bases. Unmatched junction bases numbered 10, after V lost 3 bases and J lost 8 bases. The germline gives CDR1 LNHNV, CDR2 YYDKDF (reference sequence). This CDR3 region has 17 residues. The CDR3 loop is CATSRGLAGFNLHEQFF. Written as DNA, the CDR3 is TGTGCCACCAGCAGGGGACTAGCGGGATTCAATTTACATGAGCAGTTCTTC.

This clone was seen at least ten times. J is TRBJ1-1 and V is TRBV18; perhaps TRBD1 as D (5 bases). CDR3 length: 13 residues. The germline gives CDR1 KGHSH, CDR2 LQKENI. Trimming took 8 bases from V and 2 from J, leaving 12 bases between them. The CDR3 sequence is CASEDNRNTEAFF. Written as DNA, the CDR3 is TGTGCCAGCGAGGACAACCGAAACACTGAAGCTTTCTTT.

The rearrangement links TRBV19 to TRBJ1-2, with 8 bases lining up with TRBD1. Germline trimming cut 3 bases from V and 2 bases from J; bases unmatched to any gene: 8. CDR1 and CDR2 (germline): LNHDA, SQIVND (reference sequence). CDR3 length: 16 amino acids. Written as DNA, the CDR3 is TGTGCCAGTAGTATTCCCTGGACAGGGACCAACTATGGCTACACCTTC. Its translation: CASSIPWTGTNYGYTF.

V is TRBV19 and J is TRBJ2-4; the D is unclear. V lost 11 bases to trimming and J lost 3 bases, with 14 bases between them. Germline V gives CDR1 LNHDA, CDR2 SQIVND (reference sequence). There are 13 residues in the CDR3. DNA of the CDR3: TGTGCCTCCGACGGGTTGGACAAAAACATTCAGTACTTC. This encodes CASDGLDKNIQYF. Using reference TRBV19 and TRBJ2-4 for the parts outside the CDR3, the full variable domain is DGGITQSPKYLFRKEGQNVTLSCEQNLNHDAMYWYRQDPGQGLRLIYYSQIVNDFQKGDIAEGYSVSREKKESFPLTVTSAQKNPTAFYLCASDGLDKNIQYFGAGTRLSVL.

The V gene is TRBV7-8, the J gene TRBJ2-1; 10 bases are a match to TRBD2. The CDR3 length is 15 residues. Germline assignment: CDR1 SGHVS and CDR2 FQNEAQ. The junction had 7 bases not matched to a gene; V was cut back by 2 bases and J by 9 bases. The CDR3 coding sequence is TGTGCCAGCAGCTTAATAAGCGGGAGGGCCCTTGAGCAGTTCTTC. This sequence encodes CASSLISGRALEQFF.

This chain's CDR3 is CASTRDNSVSDTQYF. As DNA, the CDR3 is TGTGCCAGCACCCGGGACAATAGTGTCTCAGATACGCAGTATTTT. The chain uses TRBV5-4 and TRBJ2-3; tentatively, D is TRBD1 (6 bases). V was clipped by 6 bases and J by 4 bases, with 18 bases between them. Germline assignment: CDR1 SGHNT and CDR2 YYREEE (reference sequence). This CDR3 region has 15 residues.

This clone was found a few times. The chain is built from TRBV5-1 and TRBJ1-2; weak D call: TRBD1 (5 bases). Germline assignment: CDR1 SGHRS and CDR2 YFSETQ. The CDR3 contains 14 residues. V was trimmed by 7 bases and J by 8 bases, leaving 21 bases between them. Here the CDR3 DNA reads TGCGCCAGCTCGAGTCAAGGAGGGGAGATCGGCTACACCTTC. Translated: CASSSQGGEIGYTF.

Only a few counts were recorded for this clone. The chain combines TRBV5-8 with TRBJ2-1, with 11 positions matching TRBD1. The CDR3 has 15 amino acids. The germline gives CDR1 SGHTS, CDR2 YDEGEE. Trimming at V came to 4 bases and at J to 9 bases, leaving 9 bases not matched to a gene. This CDR3 reads CASSKGQGASVEQFF. CDR3 DNA sequence: TGTGCCAGCAGCAAAGGACAGGGGGCCTCAGTTGAGCAGTTCTTC.

The rearrangement links TRBV7-8 to TRBJ1-2, with D perhaps matching TRBD1 (5 bases). CDR1 is SGHVS, CDR2 FQNEAQ, per germline. The CDR3 is made up of 14 amino acids. With 5 bases removed from V and 5 bases from J, the gap between germline ends came to 15 bases. This CDR3 reads CASSLGPNWYGYTF. The DNA of the CDR3 is TGTGCCAGCAGCCTGGGGCCCAACTGGTATGGCTACACCTTC.

The V and J genes are TRBV19 and TRBJ1-2, with 8 bases fitting TRBD1. CDR3 length: 14 amino acids. J gave up 4 bases and V 5 bases, and 6 bases lay outside the gene matches. Germline CDR1 is LNHDA and CDR2 is SQIVND (reference sequence). CDR3 nucleotide sequence: TGTGCCAGTAGTTCACCGGGACAGGTCTATGGCTACACCTTC. Encoded protein: CASSSPGQVYGYTF. The full variable domain, completed using reference TRBV19 and TRBJ1-2, is DGGITQSPKYLFRKEGQNVTLSCEQNLNHDAMYWYRQDPGQGLRLIYYSQIVNDFQKGDIAEGYSVSREKKESFPLTVTSAQKNPTAFYLCASSSPGQVYGYTFGSGTRLTVV.